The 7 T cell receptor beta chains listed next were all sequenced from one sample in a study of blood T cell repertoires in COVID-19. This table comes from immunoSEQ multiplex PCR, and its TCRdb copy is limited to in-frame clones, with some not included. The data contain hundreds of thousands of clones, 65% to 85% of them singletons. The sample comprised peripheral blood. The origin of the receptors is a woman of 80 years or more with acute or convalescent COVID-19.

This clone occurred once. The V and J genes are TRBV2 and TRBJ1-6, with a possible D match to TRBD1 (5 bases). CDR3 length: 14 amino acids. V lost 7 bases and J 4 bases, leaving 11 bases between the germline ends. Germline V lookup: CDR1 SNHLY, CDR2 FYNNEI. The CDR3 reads CASTAKGYNSPLHF. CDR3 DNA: TGTGCCAGCACCGCAAAGGGGTATAATTCACCCCTCCACTTT.

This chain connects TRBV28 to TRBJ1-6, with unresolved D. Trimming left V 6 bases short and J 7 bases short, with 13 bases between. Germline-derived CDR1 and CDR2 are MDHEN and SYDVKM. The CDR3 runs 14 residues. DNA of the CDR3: TGTGCCAGCAGGCTGACATGGAACAATTCACCCCTCCACTTT. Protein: CASRLTWNNSPLHF.

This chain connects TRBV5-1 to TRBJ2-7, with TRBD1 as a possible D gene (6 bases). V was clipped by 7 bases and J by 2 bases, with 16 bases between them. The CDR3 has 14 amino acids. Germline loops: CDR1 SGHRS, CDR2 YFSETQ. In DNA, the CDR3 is TGCGCCAGCCAGGTAACAGGGACCACCTACGAGCAGTACTTC. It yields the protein CASQVTGTTYEQYF.

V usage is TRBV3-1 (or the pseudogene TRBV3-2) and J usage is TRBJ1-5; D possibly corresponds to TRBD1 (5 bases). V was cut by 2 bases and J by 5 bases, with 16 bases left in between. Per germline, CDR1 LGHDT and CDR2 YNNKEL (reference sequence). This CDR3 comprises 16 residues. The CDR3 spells CASSQYAGPSYQPQHF. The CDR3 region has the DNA TGTGCCAGCAGCCAATATGCGGGGCCCTCGTATCAGCCCCAGCATTTT.

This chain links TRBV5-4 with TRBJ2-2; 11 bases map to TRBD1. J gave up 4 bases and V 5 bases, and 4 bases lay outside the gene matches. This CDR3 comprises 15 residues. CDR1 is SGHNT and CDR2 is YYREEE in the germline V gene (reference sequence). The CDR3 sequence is CASSSGTGGTGELFF. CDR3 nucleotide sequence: TGTGCCAGCAGTTCCGGGACAGGGGGCACCGGGGAGCTGTTTTTT.

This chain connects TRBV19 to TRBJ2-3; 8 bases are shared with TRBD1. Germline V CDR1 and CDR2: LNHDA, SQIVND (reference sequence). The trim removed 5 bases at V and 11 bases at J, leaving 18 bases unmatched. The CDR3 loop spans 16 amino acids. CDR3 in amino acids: CASSAMPGGPGAGQYF. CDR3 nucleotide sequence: TGTGCCAGTAGTGCCATGCCAGGGGGCCCTGGAGCGGGGCAGTATTTT.

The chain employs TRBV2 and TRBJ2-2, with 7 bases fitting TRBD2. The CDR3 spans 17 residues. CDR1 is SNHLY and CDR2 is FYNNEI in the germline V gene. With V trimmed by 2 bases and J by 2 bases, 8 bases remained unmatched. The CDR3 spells CASSERSLAHNTGELFF. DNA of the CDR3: TGTGCCAGCAGTGAACGTTCACTAGCGCACAACACCGGGGAGCTGTTTTTT.